What follows are 19 T cell receptor beta chains derived from one specimen sequenced in a study of cytotoxic CD8 clonotypes in ibrutinib-treated CLL. Profiled with immunoSEQ multiplex PCR; TCRdb holds only in-frame clones, not every one. The sample includes 250,000 to 350,000 clones, 65% to 85% of them seen just once. Sequences were derived from PBMCs, sampled at disease progression, from a patient treated with ibrutinib. These receptor sequences come from a human donor with chronic lymphocytic leukemia.

The J gene is TRBJ1-1, the V gene TRBV4-1, with TRBD1 as a possible D gene (5 bases). Germline CDR1 and CDR2: MGHRA and YSYEKL. The CDR3 is 16 residues long. Between the trimmed V and J ends, which lost 0 bases and 10 bases, there was a span of 21 bases. The CDR3 region has the DNA TGCGCCAGCAGCCAAGATTGGGGCCTCGGGTGGGCCGGAGCTTTCTTT. Its protein is CASSQDWGLGWAGAFF.

The CDR3 DNA is TGTGCCAGCAGCTTAGAGGGGCAGGGGTACGGAGAGACCCAGTACTTC. Its protein is CASSLEGQGYGETQYF. The rearrangement joins TRBV7-9 to TRBJ2-5; D is perhaps TRBD1 (6 bases). V lost 1 base and J 4 bases, leaving 16 bases between the germline ends. There are 16 residues in the CDR3. Germline V gene lookup returns CDR1 SEHNR and CDR2 FQNEAQ (reference sequence). Filled out from reference TRBV7-9 and TRBJ2-5, the complete variable domain reads DTGVSQNPRHKITKRGQNVTFRCDPISEHNRLYWYRQTLGQGPEFLTYFQNEAQLEKSRLLSDRFSAERPKGSFSTLEIQRTEQGDSAMYLCASSLEGQGYGETQYFGPGTRLLVL.

This clone has more than one count but fewer than ten. Here the CDR3 DNA reads TGCGCCAGCAGCCAAGAGGGAGGGGGATGGACTGAAGCTTTCTTT. Amino acid sequence: CASSQEGGGWTEAFF. The genes are TRBV4-1 and TRBJ1-1; possible D gene TRBD1, 6 bases. This CDR3 has 15 residues. The V end was cut by 0 bases, the J end by 5 bases, with 13 bases between. In germline, CDR1 is MGHRA, CDR2 YSYEKL.

The rearrangement uses TRBV5-6 and TRBJ1-5, with 7 nucleotides matching TRBD1. CDR1 and CDR2 from the germline V gene are SGHDT and YYEEEE. Losses at the gene ends were 4 bases for V and 5 bases for J; bases not matched to a gene: 6. This CDR3 spans 14 amino acids. CDR3 bases: TGTGCCAGCAGCCTTGGACAGGTTGATCAGCCCCAGCATTTT. Its protein product is CASSLGQVDQPQHF.

This chain links TRBV5-6 with TRBJ2-7; weak D call: TRBD2 (6 bases). The CDR3 contains 17 residues. V lost 4 bases, J lost 2 bases, and 22 bases lay in between. CDR1 and CDR2 (germline): SGHDT, YYEEEE. DNA for the CDR3: TGTGCCAGCAGCGGGAGCTTTGGAGGAGGGGATCCCTACGAGCAGTACTTC. Translation: CASSGSFGGGDPYEQYF.

The V call is TRBV9, the J call TRBJ1-3; D gene unclear. This CDR3 contains 17 residues. V was cut by 0 bases and J by 0 bases, with 13 bases left in between. The V gene's germline CDR1 is SGDLS and CDR2 YYNGEE. CDR3: CASSVVPAAYSGNTIYF. Written as DNA, the CDR3 is TGTGCCAGCAGCGTAGTCCCCGCAGCCTACTCTGGAAACACCATATATTTT.

The rearrangement links TRBV5-6 to TRBJ1-1; D unresolved. The germline CDR1 and CDR2 sequences are SGHDT and YYEEEE. The CDR3 contains 15 residues. The V gene lost 2 bases and the J gene lost 1 base, with 12 bases spanning the gap. CDR3 in amino acids: CASSFPGERNTEAFF. The CDR3 nucleotides are TGTGCCAGCAGCTTTCCGGGAGAAAGGAACACTGAAGCTTTCTTT.

This clone was counted between two and nine times. V gene TRBV27 combines with J gene TRBJ2-1; D gene uncertain. V was shortened by 4 bases and J by 7 bases, with 14 bases between the two germline ends. Per the germline V gene, CDR1 is MNHEY and CDR2 is SMNVEV (reference sequence). The CDR3 spans 14 residues. CDR3 bases: TGTGCCAGCAGTTCGCGTGGCAGACTGAATGAGCAGTTCTTC. This codes for CASSSRGRLNEQFF.

The rearrangement uses TRBV5-6 and TRBJ1-2; D is uncertain. Germline V gives CDR1 SGHDT, CDR2 YYEEEE. Trimming took off 0 bases at V and 8 bases at J, with 8 bases between the two ends. This CDR3 contains 12 residues. CDR3 nucleotide sequence: TGTGCCAGCAGCTTGGGGCGGGCCGGCTACACCTTC. It yields the protein CASSLGRAGYTF.

The rearrangement links TRBV9 to TRBJ2-1, with 10 bases matching TRBD2. The CDR3 contains 15 residues. Germline lookup yields CDR1 SGDLS and CDR2 YYNGEE. The junction had 6 bases not matched to a gene; V was cut back by 7 bases and J by 2 bases. CDR3 in DNA: TGTGCCAGCTCCGAGCGGGAGGGGACCTACAATGAGCAGTTCTTC. It codes for CASSEREGTYNEQFF. The full variable domain, its missing parts supplied by reference TRBV9 and TRBJ2-1, is DSGVTQTPKHLITATGQRVTLRCSPRSGDLSVYWYQQSLDQGLQFLIQYYNGEERAKGNILERFSAQQFPDLHSELNLSSLELGDSALYFCASSEREGTYNEQFFGPGTRLTVL.

Only a few counts were recorded for this clone. V gene TRBV5-1 combines with J gene TRBJ2-3; D call uncertain. The germline CDR1 and CDR2 sequences are SGHRS and YFSETQ. Trimming cost V 2 bases and J 0 bases, with 10 bases left between them. This CDR3 has 15 amino acids. The CDR3 here is CASSFRTVSTDTQYF. CDR3 in DNA: TGCGCCAGCAGCTTTCGGACCGTGAGCACAGATACGCAGTATTTT.

V is TRBV4-1 and J is TRBJ1-2; D not certain. Germline V CDR1 and CDR2: MGHRA, YSYEKL. The V end was cut by 2 bases, the J end by 0 bases, with 10 bases between. This CDR3 contains 15 residues. This chain's CDR3 is CASSQMAVANYGYTF. Here the CDR3 DNA reads TGCGCCAGCAGCCAAATGGCGGTAGCTAACTATGGCTACACCTTC.

The CDR3 DNA sequence: TGTGCCAGCAGCTTAGGAGACGGTTACACCATATATTTT. Translating gives CASSLGDGYTIYF. The chain is built from TRBV7-9 and TRBJ1-3; the D is unclear. CDR3 size: 13 residues. The V gene's germline CDR1 is SEHNR and CDR2 FQNEAQ (reference sequence). Trimming took off 1 base at V and 8 bases at J, with 9 bases between the two ends.

V usage is TRBV9 and J usage is TRBJ2-7, with TRBD1 identical over 11 bases. The length of the CDR3 is 14 residues. The junction had 4 bases not matched to a gene; V was cut back by 4 bases and J by 4 bases. Germline V gene lookup returns CDR1 SGDLS and CDR2 YYNGEE. The CDR3 bases are TGTGCCAGCAGCACCGGACAGGGGGCATACGAGCAGTACTTC. It yields the protein CASSTGQGAYEQYF.

This clone was picked up a small number of times. The rearrangement uses TRBV19 and TRBJ2-2; 10 bases are shared with TRBD2. Per the germline V gene, CDR1 is LNHDA and CDR2 is SQIVND (reference sequence). This CDR3 has 14 amino acids. J lost 7 bases, V lost 10 bases, and 9 bases had no gene match. CDR3 coding DNA: TGTGCCACCAGGACTAGCGGAGCATACGGGGAGCTGTTTTTT. Amino acid sequence: CATRTSGAYGELFF.

The chain combines TRBV2 with TRBJ2-3; 9 bases are a match to TRBD2. Per the germline V gene, CDR1 is SNHLY and CDR2 is FYNNEI. After removal of 7 bases from V and 3 bases from J, the junction contained 2 bases not matched to a gene. This CDR3 spans 13 amino acids. The CDR3 protein is CASKAGGTDTQYF. The CDR3 DNA follows: TGTGCCAGCAAAGCGGGGGGAACAGATACGCAGTATTTT.

This clone was seen just once. The chain carries TRBV2 and TRBJ2-7, with 8 bases fitting TRBD1. Looked up from germline, CDR1 is SNHLY and CDR2 is FYNNEI. The CDR3 is 13 amino acids. After removal of 3 bases from V and 5 bases from J, the junction contained 3 bases not matched to a gene. In DNA, the CDR3 is TGTGCCAGCAGTGAGACAGGGGCTCACGAGCAGTACTTC. Protein product: CASSETGAHEQYF.

A single count supports this clone. This rearrangement joins TRBV11-2 to TRBJ2-1, with 12 bases matching TRBD2. Germline CDR1 and CDR2: SGHAT and FQNNGV. Trimming took 4 bases from V and 6 from J; bases not matched to a gene: 7. CDR3 size: 16 residues. CDR3 region: CASSYTSGGLSNEQFF. In DNA, the CDR3 is TGTGCCAGCAGCTACACTAGCGGGGGGTTGAGCAATGAGCAGTTCTTC.

This chain connects TRBV5-1 to TRBJ2-5; TRBD2 matches at 9 bases. This CDR3 comprises 18 residues. V shed 1 base, J shed 3 bases, and the junction held 13 bases outside the gene matches. Germline V CDR1 and CDR2: SGHRS, YFSETQ. CDR3: CASSLIAGGSWREETQYF. The CDR3 coding sequence is TGCGCCAGCAGCTTGATCGCGGGGGGGTCCTGGAGAGAAGAGACCCAGTACTTC.